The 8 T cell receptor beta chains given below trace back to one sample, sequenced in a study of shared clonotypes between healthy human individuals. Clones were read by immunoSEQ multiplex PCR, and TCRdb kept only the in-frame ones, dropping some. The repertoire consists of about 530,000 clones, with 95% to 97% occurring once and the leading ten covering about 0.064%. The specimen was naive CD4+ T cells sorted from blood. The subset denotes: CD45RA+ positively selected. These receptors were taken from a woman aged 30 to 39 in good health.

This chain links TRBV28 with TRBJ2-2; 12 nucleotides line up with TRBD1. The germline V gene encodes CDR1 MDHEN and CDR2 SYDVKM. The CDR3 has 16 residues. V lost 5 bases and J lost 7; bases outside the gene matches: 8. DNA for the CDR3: TGTGCCAGCAGTACTTGGGACAGGGGGCATATCGGGGAGCTGTTTTTT. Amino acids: CASSTWDRGHIGELFF. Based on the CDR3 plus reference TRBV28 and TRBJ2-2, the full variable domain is DVKVTQSSRYLVKRTGEKVFLECVQDMDHENMFWYRQDPGLGLRLIYFSYDVKMKEKGDIPEGYSVSREKKERFSLILESASTNQTSMYLCASSTWDRGHIGELFFGEGSRLTVL.

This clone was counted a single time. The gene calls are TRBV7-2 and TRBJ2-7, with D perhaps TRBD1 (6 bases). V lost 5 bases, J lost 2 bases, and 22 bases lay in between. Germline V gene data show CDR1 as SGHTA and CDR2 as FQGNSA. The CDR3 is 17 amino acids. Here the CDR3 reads CASSKHLSDRIPYEQYF. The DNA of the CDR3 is TGTGCCAGCAGCAAACATCTCTCGGACAGAATTCCCTACGAGCAGTACTTC.

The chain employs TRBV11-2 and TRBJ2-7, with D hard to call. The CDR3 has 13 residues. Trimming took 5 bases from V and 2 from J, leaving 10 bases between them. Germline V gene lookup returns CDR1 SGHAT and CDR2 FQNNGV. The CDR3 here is CASSPDPPYEQYF. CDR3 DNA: TGTGCCAGCAGCCCGGACCCCCCCTACGAGCAGTACTTC.

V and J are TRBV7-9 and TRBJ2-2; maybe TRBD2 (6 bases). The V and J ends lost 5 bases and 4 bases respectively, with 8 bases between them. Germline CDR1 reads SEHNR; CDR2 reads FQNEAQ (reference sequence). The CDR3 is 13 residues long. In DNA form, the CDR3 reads TGTGCCAGCAGCCGGGACTTCACCGGGGAGCTGTTTTTT. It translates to CASSRDFTGELFF.

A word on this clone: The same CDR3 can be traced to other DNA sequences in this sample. This chain's CDR3 is CASSEAAGAYEQYF. CDR3 sequence (DNA): TGTGCCAGCAGTGAAGCAGCAGGGGCCTACGAGCAGTACTTC. The rearrangement uses TRBV6-1 and TRBJ2-7, with a weak D call TRBD1 (6 bases). CDR1 is MNHNS and CDR2 is SASEGT in the germline V gene. The V gene lost 0 bases and the J gene lost 2 bases, with 8 bases spanning the gap. The CDR3 contains 14 residues.

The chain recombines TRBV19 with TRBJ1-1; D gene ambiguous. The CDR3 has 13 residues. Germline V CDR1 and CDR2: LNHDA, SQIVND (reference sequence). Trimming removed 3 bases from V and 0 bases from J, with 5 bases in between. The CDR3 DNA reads TGTGCCAGTAGTATGCCAGTGAACACTGAAGCTTTCTTT. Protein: CASSMPVNTEAFF.

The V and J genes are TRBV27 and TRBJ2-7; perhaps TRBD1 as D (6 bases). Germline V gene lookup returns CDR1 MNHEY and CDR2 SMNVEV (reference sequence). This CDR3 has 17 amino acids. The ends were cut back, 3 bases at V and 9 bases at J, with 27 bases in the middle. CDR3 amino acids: CASSLVGHRDGIYAQYF. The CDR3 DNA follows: TGTGCCAGCAGTTTGGTAGGTCACAGGGACGGAATATATGCGCAGTACTTC.

The CDR3 region is CASSKGLEGYEQYF. For the CDR3, the DNA is TGTGCCAGCAGCAAAGGACTAGAGGGCTACGAGCAGTACTTC. The chain is built from TRBV11-2 and TRBJ2-7, with 7 bases aligning to TRBD2. The CDR3 is made up of 14 amino acids. Germline V gene sequence: CDR1 SGHAT, CDR2 FQNNGV. Losses at the gene ends were 5 bases for V and 3 bases for J; bases not matched to a gene: 7. Combining the CDR3 with reference TRBV11-2 and TRBJ2-7 gives the whole variable domain EAGVAQSPRYKIIEKRQSVAFWCNPISGHATLYWYQQILGQGPKLLIQFQNNGVVDDSQLPKDRFSAERLKGVDSTLKIQPAKLEDSAVYLCASSKGLEGYEQYFGPGTRLTVT.